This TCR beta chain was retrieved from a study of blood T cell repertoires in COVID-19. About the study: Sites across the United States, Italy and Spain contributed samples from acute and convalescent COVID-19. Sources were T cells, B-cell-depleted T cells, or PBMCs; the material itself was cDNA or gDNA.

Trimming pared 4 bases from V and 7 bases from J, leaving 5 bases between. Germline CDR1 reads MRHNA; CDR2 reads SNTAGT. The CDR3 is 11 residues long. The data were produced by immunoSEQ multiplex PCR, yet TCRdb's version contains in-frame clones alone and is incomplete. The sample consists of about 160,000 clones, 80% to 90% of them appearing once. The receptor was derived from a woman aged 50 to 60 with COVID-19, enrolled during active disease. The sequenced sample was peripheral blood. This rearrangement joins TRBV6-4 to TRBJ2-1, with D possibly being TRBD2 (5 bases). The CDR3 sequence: CASSAGNEQFF. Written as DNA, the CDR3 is TGTGCCAGCAGTGCGGGGAATGAGCAGTTCTTC.